One sample yielded the 12 T cell receptor beta chains listed below, sequenced in a study of blood T cell repertoires in COVID-19. Measured with immunoSEQ multiplex PCR; TCRdb has only the in-frame clones, and not every one. The repertoire includes around 110,000 clones, just over 85% of them detected once, and about 4.5% sits in the top ten. The source material was peripheral blood. Receptor source: a man aged 40-50 years with acute or convalescent COVID-19.

This clone was detected only once. The V call is TRBV2, the J call TRBJ1-2; no reliable D call. The CDR3 has 15 amino acids. The V and J ends lost 6 bases and 1 base respectively, with 15 bases between them. Germline CDR1 is SNHLY and CDR2 is FYNNEI. The CDR3 DNA reads as TGTGCCAGCAGCCCCCAACAGTACCGTAACTATGGCTACACCTTC. Translation gives CASSPQQYRNYGYTF.

This chain links TRBV6-5 with TRBJ1-2; TRBD1 matches at 7 bases. The germline V gene has CDR1 MNHEY and CDR2 SVGAGI. This CDR3 comprises 15 residues. The V gene end was trimmed by 4 bases and the J gene end by 5 bases; junction bases not matched to a gene: 10. CDR3 sequence (DNA): TGTGCCAGCAGTTCCTTCCGGGACAGAAAATATGGCTACACCTTC. It specifies CASSSFRDRKYGYTF.

The chain is built from TRBV4-3 and TRBJ1-2; 9 nucleotides agree with TRBD1. With 0 bases clipped from V and 4 bases from J, the junction kept 3 bases outside the gene matches. CDR1 LGHNA and CDR2 YSLEER come from the germline V gene. This CDR3 comprises 15 residues. The CDR3 reads CASSQEHRGPYGYTF. In nucleotides, the CDR3 is TGCGCCAGCAGCCAAGAGCACAGGGGGCCCTATGGCTACACCTTC.

This clone came up a few times. The chain employs TRBV30 and TRBJ1-1, with a weak D call TRBD1 (6 bases). From germline, CDR1 is GTSNPN and CDR2 SVGIG (reference sequence). CDR3 size: 13 residues. Trimming removed 5 bases at V and 1 base at J, with 11 bases between. The CDR3 DNA reads as TGTGCCTGGGAGACAGGCCAGAACACTGAAGCTTTCTTT. Its protein is CAWETGQNTEAFF. Full variable domain (missing parts from reference TRBV30 and TRBJ1-1): SQTIHQWPATLVQPVGSPLSLECTVEGTSNPNLYWYRQAAGRGLQLLFYSVGIGQISSEVPQNLSASRPQDRQFILSSKKLLLSDSGFYLCAWETGQNTEAFFGQGTRLTVV.

CDR3 region: CASSATNRGSYNEQFF. CDR3 nucleotides: TGTGCCAGCAGCGCCACCAACCGGGGGTCCTACAATGAGCAGTTCTTC. The V gene is TRBV6-4, the J gene TRBJ2-1; D is perhaps TRBD2 (6 bases). CDR1 and CDR2 (germline): MRHNA, SNTAGT. This CDR3 spans 16 amino acids. The germline V and J ends were trimmed by 6 bases and 1 base, with 16 bases remaining between them.

This clone has a single count. This CDR3 reads CASSSSRDRGPAFF. The CDR3 DNA sequence: TGCGCCAGCAGCTCGTCCCGGGACAGGGGACCGGCTTTCTTT. The J gene is TRBJ1-1, the V gene TRBV5-1, with 10 bases matching TRBD1. Trimming at V came to 3 bases and at J to 11 bases, leaving 10 bases not matched to a gene. Germline lookup yields CDR1 SGHRS and CDR2 YFSETQ. CDR3 length: 14 amino acids.

The chain carries TRBV18 and TRBJ1-5; possibly TRBD1 for D (5 bases). The CDR3 covers 18 residues. Germline loops: CDR1 KGHSH, CDR2 LQKENI. V was pared by 3 bases and J by 3 bases, with 21 bases between. The CDR3 nucleotides read TGTGCCAGCTCACCCCAATGGTTGCAGAGGGGACTCAATCAGCCCCAGCATTTT. Protein sequence: CASSPQWLQRGLNQPQHF.

The V gene is TRBV7-2, the J gene TRBJ1-1; D is possibly TRBD1 (5 bases). V lost 1 base and J 2 bases, leaving 11 bases between the germline ends. CDR3 length: 15 amino acids. Germline V gene sequence: CDR1 SGHTA, CDR2 FQGNSA. The DNA of the CDR3 is TGTGCCAGCAGCTTAGTCGGGGGAAGTAACACTGAAGCTTTCTTT. It yields the protein CASSLVGGSNTEAFF.

The genes are TRBV2 and TRBJ2-4; 12 bases fit TRBD2. Looked up from germline, CDR1 is SNHLY and CDR2 is FYNNEI. The CDR3 covers 14 residues. V lost 9 bases, J lost 0 bases, and 0 bases stayed unmatched. CDR3 loop: CARGLAGAKNIQYF. CDR3 coding DNA: TGTGCCAGGGGACTAGCGGGAGCCAAAAACATTCAGTACTTC.

This clone showed up just once. The chain couples TRBV5-6 to TRBJ2-7, with D possibly matching TRBD2 (7 bases). With 4 bases removed from V and 7 bases from J, the gap between germline ends came to 18 bases. The CDR3 consists of 14 residues. Looked up from germline, CDR1 is SGHDT and CDR2 is YYEEEE. As DNA, the CDR3 is TGTGCCAGCAGCCCTCGGACGGGGGGCCGGGAGCAGTACTTC. Amino acids: CASSPRTGGREQYF.

The rearrangement uses TRBV5-1 and TRBJ1-2; D remains ambiguous. Trimming stripped 4 bases from V and 1 base from J, with 8 bases between. CDR1 is SGHRS, CDR2 YFSETQ, per germline. The CDR3 sequence is 13 residues long. CDR3 protein: CASSPEDNYGYTF. In nucleotides, the CDR3 is TGCGCCAGCAGCCCGGAGGATAACTATGGCTACACCTTC.

The rearrangement uses TRBV15 and TRBJ1-6, with 7 bases matching TRBD1. Losses at the gene ends were 1 base for V and 10 bases for J; bases not matched to a gene: 10. CDR3 length equals 16 residues. CDR1 is LNHNV, CDR2 YYDKDF, per germline (reference sequence). The DNA for the CDR3 is TGTGCCACCAGCAGAGGGGTGAACAGGGGAGGATCACCCCTCCACTTT. Amino acid sequence: CATSRGVNRGGSPLHF.